A selection of T cell receptor beta chains follows, all from one sample in a study of monozygotic twins with inflammatory bowel disease. For each CDR3 protein, TCRdb gives one entry from its re-call of the 5' RACE reads, without DNA. This sample's clone table lists roughly 300,000 distinct CDR3 sequences. Sequences were obtained from blood. The origin of the receptors is a human donor with ulcerative colitis or Crohn's disease, or a healthy co-twin of an affected twin (not recorded which). The CDR3 runs from the conserved cysteine through the conserved F or W.

TRBJ2-7,TRBV7-6,CASSGGRVYEQYF
TRBJ2-7,TRBV5-5,CASSRPDRVYEQYF
TRBJ2-1,TRBV24-1,CATSDSSSVAYNEQFF
TRBJ2-6,TRBV12-3/TRBV12-4,CASSPLTGGSGANVLTF
TRBJ2-5,TRBV28,CASSGTQETQYF
TRBJ2-1,TRBV3-1,CASSQRTGGSMNEQFF
TRBJ2-3,TRBV6-5,CASSYSSTDTQYF
TRBJ2-7,TRBV5-1,CASSFWDRDPDEQYF
TRBJ2-1,TRBV3-1,CASSQYRNPYNEQFF
TRBJ2-1,TRBV30,CAWSHDGVGGREQFF
TRBJ2-3,TRBV20-1,CSARSGTSGSRTDTQYF
TRBJ2-1,TRBV5-4,CASSLGQRSSEQFF
TRBJ1-5,TRBV30,CAWRAGDRRNQPQHF
TRBJ2-1,TRBV28,CASSLLAGGNEQFF
TRBJ2-2,TRBV6-4,CASSDRAGNTGELFF
TRBJ2-7,TRBV7-9,CASSQGTGLSYEQYF
TRBJ2-1,TRBV7-3,CASSLTGALTGSQYPLTYNEQFF
TRBJ2-5,TRBV12-3/TRBV12-4,CAKPDPVGETQYF
TRBJ2-6,TRBV12-3/TRBV12-4,CASSHGQGSGANVLTF
TRBJ1-3,TRBV20-1,CSARGGGERNTIYF
TRBJ2-1,TRBV6-5,CASSFETSGRINEQFF
TRBJ2-1,TRBV6-4,CASSWTELHNEQFF
TRBJ2-2,TRBV7-7,CASSLGPGYHTGELFF
TRBJ2-7,TRBV3-1,CASSSRDEQYF
TRBJ2-4,TRBV15,CATLGGEGTGNIQYF
TRBJ1-3,TRBV20-1,CSARDLAGTGNTIYF
TRBJ1-2,TRBV5-1,CASSLGTTSGGSYTF
TRBJ2-2,TRBV24-1,CATSVLPLDSGTGELFF
TRBJ1-1,TRBV5-1,CASSLDSGQIPEAFF
TRBJ2-1,TRBV21-1,CASRIGSGEGNEQFF
TRBJ1-1,TRBV7-2,CASSLVGQVNTEAFF
TRBJ1-5,TRBV12-3/TRBV12-4,CASSPRQGEAFQPQHF
TRBJ2-3,TRBV5-1,CASTLARQTDTQYF
TRBJ2-3,TRBV27,CASSIQTGATSTDTQYF
TRBJ2-5,TRBV3-1,CASSQPLGSQETQYF
TRBJ2-2,TRBV28,CASSFKSWDTGELFF
TRBJ2-4,TRBV7-2,CASSLGGSEAKNMQYF
TRBJ2-1,TRBV5-1,CASSLMVWDNEQFF
TRBJ1-2,TRBV30,CAWILPSPQGAGGYTF
TRBJ2-1,TRBV7-2,CASSLALPGLIRPEQFF
TRBJ1-4,TRBV3-1,CASSQEVSSLNEKLFF
TRBJ2-3,TRBV5-4,CASSLVAGAFPDTQYF
TRBJ2-3,TRBV29-1,CSVEEGTTDTQYF
TRBJ2-4,TRBV5-1,CASSSLSRDRVVAKNIQYF
TRBJ2-7,TRBV7-2,CASSTTPASYEQYF
TRBJ1-2,TRBV5-1,CASSRGQGLSYGYTF
TRBJ2-7,TRBV7-3,CASSPRELAGFGYEQYF
TRBJ1-1,TRBV12-5,CASGLVRGQGTFF
TRBJ2-6,TRBV11-2,CASSSLGQGTSYAGANVLTF
TRBJ2-3,TRBV15,CATSRGGRTDTQYF